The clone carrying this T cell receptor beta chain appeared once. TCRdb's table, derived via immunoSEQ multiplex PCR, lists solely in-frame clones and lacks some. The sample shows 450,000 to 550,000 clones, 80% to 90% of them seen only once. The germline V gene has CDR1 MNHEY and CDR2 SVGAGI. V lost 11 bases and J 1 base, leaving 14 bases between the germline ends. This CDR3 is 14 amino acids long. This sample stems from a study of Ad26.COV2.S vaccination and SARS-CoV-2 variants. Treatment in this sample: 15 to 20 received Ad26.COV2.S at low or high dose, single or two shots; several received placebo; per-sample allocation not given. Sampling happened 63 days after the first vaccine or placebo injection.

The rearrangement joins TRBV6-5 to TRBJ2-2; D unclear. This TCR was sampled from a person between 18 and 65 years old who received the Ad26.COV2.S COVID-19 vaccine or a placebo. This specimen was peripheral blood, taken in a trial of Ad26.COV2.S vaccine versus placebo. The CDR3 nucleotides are TGTGCCTCAGCAAGGGTCGGGAACACCGGGGAGCTGTTTTTT. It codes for CASARVGNTGELFF.